These T cell receptor beta chains were read from a single sample in a study of blood T cell repertoires in COVID-19. TCRdb keeps only in-frame clones here, not all; method: immunoSEQ multiplex PCR. Of 200,000 to 250,000 clones detected, around 81% appear once; the ten largest clones hold 6.5% to 9%. The source material was peripheral blood. The receptors were gathered from a woman aged 80 or older with COVID-19, enrolled during active disease. The CDR3 runs from the conserved cysteine through the conserved F or W. The D gene is left open where the match is weak. Rows give clone size only sometimes, using once, few, many, or a class for an expanded clone.

v_call	d_call	cdr3_length	j_call	clone_size	cdr3_aa	cdr3_nt
TRBV7-2	TRBD2	15	TRBJ2-1	NA	CASSPGTSRSNEQFF	TGTGCCAGCAGCCCCGGGACTAGCAGATCCAATGAGCAGTTCTTC
TRBV29-1	NA	12	TRBJ1-2	few	CSVARQNYGYTF	TGCAGCGTTGCTAGGCAGAACTATGGCTACACCTTC
TRBV19	NA	14	TRBJ2-6	NA	CASNLGSGANVLTF	TGTGCTAGTAACCTCGGCTCTGGGGCCAACGTCCTGACTTTC
TRBV5-4	TRBD2	18	TRBJ2-1	NA	CASRGLPSGGGSYNEQFF	TGTGCCAGCAGAGGGTTACCGAGCGGGGGTGGGTCCTACAATGAGCAGTTCTTC
TRBV5-1	TRBD1	18	TRBJ1-1	NA	CASSLGLGTGVTNTEAFF	TGCGCCAGCAGCTTGGGACTAGGGACAGGGGTTACGAACACTGAAGCTTTCTTT
TRBV2	TRBD1	14	TRBJ1-1	many	CASSIRTGNTEAFF	TGTGCCAGCAGTATAAGGACAGGGAACACTGAAGCTTTCTTT
TRBV7-2	TRBD2	14	TRBJ2-7	NA	CASSLVAGTYEQYF	TGTGCCAGCAGCTTAGTAGCGGGGACCTACGAGCAGTACTTC
TRBV9	TRBD2	16	TRBJ2-5	few	CASSVATRAGGETQYF	TGTGCCAGCAGCGTAGCTACCCGGGCGGGGGGGGAGACCCAGTACTTC
TRBV7-7	NA	13	TRBJ2-7	NA	CASSRRLGYEQYF	TGTGCTAGCAGCCGACGCCTAGGCTACGAGCAGTACTTC
TRBV2	NA	13	TRBJ1-4	NA	CASSEAGRGELFF	TGTGCCAGCAGTGAAGCGGGGCGGGGGGAACTGTTTTTT
TRBV5-1	NA	13	TRBJ2-7	NA	CASSSTSRDEQYF	TGCGCCAGCAGCTCCACCTCTCGGGACGAGCAGTACTTC
TRBV19	TRBD2	15	TRBJ2-1	NA	CASSTRTSGVGEQFF	TGTGCCAGTAGTACCCGGACTAGCGGGGTCGGTGAGCAGTTCTTC
TRBV29-1	TRBD2	12	TRBJ2-1	NA	CSVSGGVDEQFF	TGCAGCGTTAGCGGGGGGGTCGATGAGCAGTTCTTC
TRBV10-3	NA	15	TRBJ1-2	NA	CAISESAGLKYGYTF	TGTGCCATCAGTGAGTCAGCAGGGCTGAAATATGGCTACACCTTC
TRBV4-3	NA	14	TRBJ2-2	NA	CASSQLTNTGELFF	TGCGCCAGCAGCCAGTTGACAAACACCGGGGAGCTGTTTTTT
TRBV6-5	TRBD1	13	TRBJ2-7	NA	CASSRTGRNEQYF	TGTGCCAGCAGCCGGACAGGGCGCAACGAGCAGTACTTC
TRBV4-2	NA	15	TRBJ1-2	few	CASSAREGGTWGYTF	TGTGCCAGCAGCGCCCGGGAGGGGGGAACGTGGGGCTACACCTTC
TRBV5-1	NA	14	TRBJ2-7	NA	CASSLTGEKGEQYF	TGCGCCAGCAGCTTGACGGGAGAGAAAGGCGAGCAGTACTTC
TRBV30	NA	14	TRBJ2-3	NA	CAWRRQASTDTQYF	TGTGCCTGGAGACGGCAGGCCAGCACAGATACGCAGTATTTT
TRBV11-2	NA	14	TRBJ1-2	NA	CASSLDATNYGYTF	TGTGCCAGCAGCTTAGACGCGACTAACTATGGCTACACCTTC
TRBV19	TRBD2	15	TRBJ2-7	NA	CASSPGTSGDYEQYF	TGTGCCAGTAGTCCAGGGACTAGCGGAGACTACGAGCAGTACTTC
TRBV9	NA	14	TRBJ1-5	NA	CASSVGAGNQPQHF	TGTGCCAGCAGCGTTGGGGCAGGGAATCAGCCCCAGCATTTT
TRBV7-9	TRBD2	17	TRBJ2-7	NA	CASSWVLAGESSYEQYF	TGTGCCAGCAGCTGGGTACTAGCGGGAGAGAGCTCCTACGAGCAGTACTTC
TRBV15	NA	14	TRBJ2-7	few	CATSRRDKRYEQYF	TGTGCCACCAGCAGGAGGGATAAGAGGTACGAGCAGTACTTC
TRBV5-1	TRBD2	16	TRBJ2-5	NA	CASSLGGLAGQETQYF	TGCGCCAGCAGCTTGGGGGGACTAGCGGGACAAGAGACCCAGTACTTC
TRBV28	TRBD1	14	TRBJ1-2	NA	CASSSLQGNYGYTF	TGTGCCAGCAGTTCCCTACAGGGGAACTATGGCTACACCTTC
TRBV4-1	NA	14	TRBJ1-1	NA	CASTRQSMNTEAFF	TGCGCCAGCACCCGACAGAGCATGAACACTGAAGCTTTCTTT
TRBV2	NA	12	TRBJ1-2	NA	CASTDRSGGYTF	TGTGCCAGCACCGACAGGTCAGGTGGCTACACCTTC
TRBV28	TRBD1	15	TRBJ1-6	NA	CASSLRDSYNSPLHF	TGTGCCAGCAGCCTCCGGGACAGCTATAATTCACCCCTCCACTTT
TRBV5-1	NA	13	TRBJ2-1	NA	CASSLDRNNEQFF	TGCGCCAGCAGCTTGGACAGGAACAATGAGCAGTTCTTC
TRBV6-2/TRBV6-3	NA	15	TRBJ1-2	NA	CASSIPVVGDYGYTF	TGTGCCAGCAGCATCCCCGTCGTTGGAGACTATGGCTACACCTTC
TRBV12-3/TRBV12-4	NA	13	TRBJ1-2	once	CASSLRRNYGYTF	TGTGCCAGCAGTTTGAGGCGGAACTATGGCTACACCTTC
TRBV24-1	TRBD1	15	TRBJ1-1	NA	CATSGEGGLDTEAFF	TGTGCCACCAGTGGGGAAGGGGGCTTGGACACTGAAGCTTTCTTT
TRBV5-5	TRBD1	15	TRBJ1-2	few	CASSLWTGGGHGYTF	TGTGCCAGCAGCTTGTGGACAGGGGGAGGCCATGGCTACACCTTC
TRBV30	NA	14	TRBJ1-6	NA	CACDQGGNNSPLHF	TGTGCCTGCGACCAAGGAGGGAATAATTCACCCCTCCACTTT
TRBV18	NA	14	TRBJ2-7	once	CASSPQEGNLEQYF	TGTGCCAGCTCACCACAGGAGGGGAACCTCGAGCAGTACTTC
TRBV19	TRBD2	17	TRBJ2-3	NA	CASSTPRTSGIYGTQYF	TGTGCCAGTAGTACCCCTCGGACTAGCGGGATCTATGGTACGCAGTATTTT
TRBV9	NA	12	TRBJ2-3	NA	CASSVGSGTQYF	TGTGCCAGCAGCGTGGGGAGTGGAACGCAGTATTTT
TRBV19	TRBD2	17	TRBJ2-1	once	CANGRTSGRESDNEQFF	TGTGCCAATGGAAGGACTAGCGGGAGGGAAAGCGACAATGAGCAGTTCTTC
TRBV19	TRBD1	16	TRBJ1-4	NA	CASSVRQGPAGGKLFF	TGTGCCAGTAGTGTTAGACAGGGCCCCGCAGGTGGAAAACTGTTTTTT
TRBV9	NA	15	TRBJ2-4	once	CASSGQSSAKNIQYF	TGTGCCAGCAGCGGACAATCCTCCGCCAAAAACATTCAGTACTTC
TRBV19	TRBD2	15	TRBJ2-5	once	CASSIGGGSQETQYF	TGTGCCAGTAGTATAGGAGGCGGGAGTCAAGAGACCCAGTACTTC
TRBV5-1	TRBD1	15	TRBJ1-2	once	CASSFEGQGAGGYTF	TGCGCCAGCAGCTTTGAGGGACAGGGGGCAGGAGGCTACACCTTC
TRBV6-5	NA	12	TRBJ1-4	NA	CASSTTGEKLFF	TGTGCCAGCAGTACGACAGGCGAAAAACTGTTTTTT
TRBV10-3	TRBD1	15	TRBJ2-3	NA	CAISIDRGNTDTQYF	TGTGCCATCAGCATAGACAGGGGAAACACAGATACGCAGTATTTT
TRBV18	NA	13	TRBJ1-1	NA	CASSMNRDTEAFF	TGTGCCAGCTCTATGAACAGAGACACTGAAGCTTTCTTT
TRBV6-6	TRBD1	15	TRBJ1-2	many	CASSNRGAGRSGYTF	TGTGCCAGCAGTAACAGGGGGGCAGGGAGGAGTGGCTACACCTTC
TRBV10-3	TRBD1	14	TRBJ1-2	NA	CAISENQGADGYTF	TGTGCCATCAGTGAAAACCAGGGGGCAGATGGCTACACCTTC
TRBV30	TRBD1	14	TRBJ1-4	NA	CAWSVRGRVEKLFF	TGTGCCTGGAGTGTTAGGGGGCGGGTTGAAAAACTGTTTTTT
TRBV23-1	NA	15	TRBJ1-4	NA	CASSQFDGGDEKLFF	TGCGCCAGCAGTCAATTTGACGGGGGTGATGAAAAACTGTTTTTT
TRBV12-3/TRBV12-4	NA	13	TRBJ1-1	NA	CASSPQVNTEAFF	TGTGCCAGCAGTCCACAGGTGAACACTGAAGCTTTCTTT